The entry that follows covers one T cell receptor beta chain sequence. Its antigen is undetermined. This record comes from a study of beta chain features in type 1 diabetes. Study findings and constraints: A possible short-template PCR bias applies equally to patients and controls. Compared to healthy donors, patients appeared to have naive, central memory and Treg TCRB repertoires that were more alike.

This CDR3 comprises 14 residues. Trimming removed 3 bases from V and 7 bases from J, with 10 bases in between. The germline CDR1 and CDR2 sequences are KGHSH and LQKENI. The entirety of the isolated RNA underwent reverse transcription, so expressed TCRB transcripts were sequenced. The average for stem cell-like memory T cell samples was 1 million to 1.3 million reads. Generated by immunoSEQ multiplex PCR, the TCRdb table keeps only in-frame clones and is missing some. The repertoire has under 95,000 clones, 25% to 35% of them found once; the top ten carry approximately 0.45%. One heparinised draw of blood, averaging about 116 mL, came from each donor.

This chain uses TRBV18 with TRBJ1-6; D not resolved. The source of this sequence is a young woman in good health. Sequenced sample: stem cell memory CD4+ T cells from blood. This chain's CDR3 is CASSPETKNSPLHF. As DNA, the CDR3 is TGTGCCAGCTCACCTGAGACAAAAAATTCACCCCTCCACTTT.